The 10 T cell receptor beta chains below come from one sample, sequenced in a study of technical replicates of blood from several donors (dated by TCRdb to about 2017). Receptors were amplified or captured by the immunoSEQ multiplex PCR assay. In its TCRdb copy, this immuneACCESS table keeps in-frame sequences only and misses some clones. Where compared with another copy, unresolved V genes explain less than half of these, and the others have no known cause. The sample table lists 75,000 to 90,000 clones, 90% to 95% of them with a count of one. The leading ten clones occupy 0.35% to 0.45% of the sample. Input material: T cells isolated from PBMCs. These receptors originate from a human donor in good health.

This clone showed up just a few times. CDR3 residues: CATSRLPGTGNYGYTF. For the CDR3, the DNA is TGTGCCACCAGCAGACTTCCCGGGACAGGGAACTATGGCTACACCTTC. The chain uses TRBV15 and TRBJ1-2, with 9 bases fitting TRBD1. V trimming: 2 bases; J trimming: 2 bases; junction bases outside the gene matches: 6. The V gene's germline CDR1 is LNHNV and CDR2 YYDKDF (reference sequence). The CDR3 covers 16 residues.

The chain uses TRBV30 and TRBJ1-4; no reliable D call. This CDR3 spans 13 amino acids. V lost 0 bases and J lost 4, with 6 bases in between. Germline CDR1 and CDR2: GTSNPN and SVGIG (reference sequence). As DNA, the CDR3 is TGTGCCTGGAGTGTGTCGGGTAATGAAAAACTGTTTTTT. It translates to CAWSVSGNEKLFF.

The chain joins TRBV28 to TRBJ1-1; no reliable D call. The germline CDR1 and CDR2 sequences are MDHEN and SYDVKM. The CDR3 consists of 14 residues. V was pared by 1 base and J by 3 bases, with 9 bases between. The chain's CDR3 is CASSLYGAHTEAFF. As DNA, the CDR3 is TGTGCCAGCAGTTTATACGGTGCCCACACTGAAGCTTTCTTT. Looking up the rest from reference TRBV28 and TRBJ1-1 gives the full variable domain: DVKVTQSSRYLVKRTGEKVFLECVQDMDHENMFWYRQDPGLGLRLIYFSYDVKMKEKGDIPEGYSVSREKKERFSLILESASTNQTSMYLCASSLYGAHTEAFFGQGTRLTVV.

The chain recombines TRBV10-1 with TRBJ1-5; the match to TRBD1 covers 10 bases. V shed 6 bases and J 8 bases; nucleotides not matched to a gene: 4. CDR3 size: 13 residues. Germline V gives CDR1 WNHNN, CDR2 SYGVQD (reference sequence). The CDR3: CASSGQGGKPQHF. The CDR3 DNA follows: TGCGCCAGCAGCGGACAGGGGGGAAAGCCCCAGCATTTT.

The chain joins TRBV7-2 to TRBJ2-2; no definite D call. This CDR3 is 13 amino acids long. The V gene's germline CDR1 is SGHTA and CDR2 FQGNSA. V was shortened by 3 bases and J by 5 bases, with 7 bases between the two germline ends. CDR3 sequence (DNA): TGTGCCAGCAGCTTCCGAGGAACCGGGGAGCTGTTTTTT. Translated, it gives CASSFRGTGELFF.

The chain employs TRBV11-2 and TRBJ1-3; the D is unclear. CDR3 length equals 18 residues. Germline values: CDR1 SGHAT, CDR2 FQNNGV. V was pared by 4 bases and J by 4 bases, with 23 bases between. CDR3 residues: CASSSYSPPIIRGNTIYF. The CDR3 DNA is TGTGCCAGCAGCTCCTACTCCCCCCCTATCATACGCGGAAACACCATATATTTT.

The chain carries TRBV27 and TRBJ1-2; D is ambiguous. V lost 2 bases, J lost 4 bases, and 8 bases lay in between. There are 13 residues in the CDR3. Germline CDR1 MNHEY, CDR2 SMNVEV (reference sequence). The CDR3 spells CASSLGPLYGYTF. CDR3 nucleotides: TGTGCCAGCAGTTTAGGCCCCCTCTATGGCTACACCTTC.

The V gene is TRBV27, the J gene TRBJ1-4; 12 bases line up with TRBD1. J was trimmed by 11 bases and V by 4 bases; bases with no gene match: 5. Germline V gene sequence: CDR1 MNHEY, CDR2 SMNVEV (reference sequence). The CDR3 totals 14 residues. The CDR3 nucleotides read TGTGCCAGCAGTTCCGGGACAGGGGGCTGGAAACTGTTTTTT. This gives the protein CASSSGTGGWKLFF. Together with reference TRBV27 and TRBJ1-4, the CDR3 gives the full variable domain: EAQVTQNPRYLITVTGKKLTVTCSQNMNHEYMSWYRQDPGLGLRQIYYSMNVEVTDKGDVPEGYKVSRKEKRNFPLILESPSPNQTSLYFCASSSGTGGWKLFFGSGTQLSVL.

Only one count was recorded for this clone. The V gene is TRBV2, the J gene TRBJ1-3; TRBD1 aligns across 9 bases. Losses at the gene ends were 0 bases for V and 4 bases for J; bases not matched to a gene: 4. In germline, CDR1 is SNHLY, CDR2 FYNNEI. The CDR3 is 16 amino acids. The CDR3 DNA follows: TGTGCCAGCAGTGAAGCAGGGACAGGGAGAGGAAACACCATATATTTT. Encoded protein: CASSEAGTGRGNTIYF.

A single count supports this clone. The chain combines TRBV2 with TRBJ2-3, with D possibly TRBD2 on 6 matching bases. This CDR3 contains 15 residues. Germline CDR1 is SNHLY and CDR2 is FYNNEI. V lost 7 bases, J lost 3 bases, and 17 bases lay in between. CDR3 loop: CASTAPGDGTDTQYF. The CDR3 DNA reads TGTGCCAGCACCGCCCCGGGAGACGGTACAGATACGCAGTATTTT.